The 28 T cell receptor beta chains in this list originate from one sample, sequenced in a study of monozygotic twins with inflammatory bowel disease. TCRdb reprocessed the 5' RACE reads and stores each CDR3 protein as one record, lacking DNA. Recorded here are fewer than 550,000 distinct CDR3 sequences; the top ten clones represent roughly 2.2%. The sample comprised blood. These receptors were collected from a human donor with ulcerative colitis or Crohn's disease, or a healthy co-twin of an affected twin (not recorded which).

The chain links TRBV20-1 to TRBJ1-2; TCRdb returns TRBD1, unconfirmable since there is no DNA. This CDR3 comprises 15 residues. Germline values: CDR1 DFQATT, CDR2 SNEGSKA (reference sequence). The chain's CDR3 is CSARDQSSSPGGYTF.

V usage is TRBV7-3 and J usage is TRBJ2-3; without DNA, the TCRdb call of TRBD1 cannot be checked. Germline V gene data show CDR1 as SGHTA and CDR2 as FQGTGA. This CDR3 is built from 14 residues. The CDR3 region is CASSPKGHLDTQYF.

CDR3: CASSEASGIGETQYF. The V call is TRBV2, the J call TRBJ2-5; TCRdb lists TRBD2, though no DNA is available to test this call. Germline CDR1 and CDR2: SNHLY and FYNNEI. The CDR3 consists of 15 residues.

This chain links TRBV27 with TRBJ2-1; TCRdb proposes TRBD2, but this gene call is untestable without DNA. Per germline, CDR1 MNHEY and CDR2 SMNVEV (reference sequence). This CDR3 has 16 residues. The CDR3 is CASSFERGESDNEQFF.

V and J are TRBV20-1 and TRBJ2-3; the TRBD1 assignment by TCRdb is unverifiable without DNA. The CDR3 length is 15 residues. CDR1 is DFQATT and CDR2 is SNEGSKA in the germline V gene (reference sequence). The CDR3 region is CSASGTGDPTDTQYF.

The chain is built from TRBV7-2 and TRBJ2-3; the TCRdb call, TRBD2, lacks DNA for checking. The CDR3 is 14 residues long. CDR1 is SGHTA, CDR2 FQGNSA, per germline. This CDR3 reads CASSLGTSGDSQYF.

The J gene is TRBJ2-3, the V gene TRBV5-4. The CDR3 covers 17 residues. Germline V gives CDR1 SGHNT, CDR2 YYREEE (reference sequence). CDR3 in amino acids: CASSLAKLTTSTDTQYF.

The chain is built from TRBV20-1 and TRBJ2-7. Germline V CDR1 and CDR2: DFQATT, SNEGSKA (reference sequence). CDR3 length: 11 amino acids. The CDR3 protein is CSARAQTEQYF.

The chain has TRBV20-1 and TRBJ2-1; TCRdb selects TRBD1, and the lack of DNA leaves this call unchecked. The length of the CDR3 is 11 residues. Germline values: CDR1 DFQATT, CDR2 SNEGSKA (reference sequence). The chain's CDR3 is CSASGLGGQFF.

The J gene is TRBJ1-6, the V gene TRBV5-6; absent DNA, TCRdb's TRBD1 call cannot be checked. CDR1 is SGHDT, CDR2 YYEEEE, per germline. This CDR3 has 13 residues. The CDR3 is CASSSTGESPLHF.

The chain joins TRBV6-6 to TRBJ2-2. This CDR3 is 12 amino acids long. Germline V CDR1 and CDR2: MNHNY, SVGAGI (reference sequence). CDR3 amino acids: CASSYLGRELFF.

This chain uses TRBV29-1 with TRBJ2-7; no DNA is available, so the TRBD1 call from TCRdb remains unchecked. Germline-derived CDR1 and CDR2 are SQVTM and ANQGSEA. The CDR3 is 14 residues long. The CDR3: CSVGSGQGPYEQYF.

This rearrangement joins TRBV6-5 to TRBJ2-3; the TRBD1 assignment by TCRdb is unverifiable without DNA. The CDR3 contains 17 residues. Germline V gives CDR1 MNHEY, CDR2 SVGAGI. The CDR3 protein is CASSLHQGRTSTDTQYF.

This chain connects TRBV4-1 to TRBJ1-5; TCRdb's D call of TRBD1 is untestable without DNA. The germline V gene encodes CDR1 MGHRA and CDR2 YSYEKL. This CDR3 spans 14 amino acids. The CDR3: CASSQRQGDQPQHF.

This chain uses TRBV30 with TRBJ2-1; TCRdb's D call, TRBD2, is unchecked because there is no DNA. Germline CDR1 reads GTSNPN; CDR2 reads SVGIG (reference sequence). The CDR3 length is 15 residues. This CDR3 is CVWSVGARQYNEQFF. Full variable domain (missing parts from reference TRBV30 and TRBJ2-1): SQTIHQWPATLVQPVGSPLSLECTVEGTSNPNLYWYRQAAGRGLQLLFYSVGIGQISSEVPQNLSASRPQDRQFILSSKKLLLSDSGFYLCVWSVGARQYNEQFFGPGTRLTVL.

CDR3: CASRLIGDTGELFF. The rearrangement joins TRBV19 to TRBJ2-2. This CDR3 region has 14 residues. Germline lookup yields CDR1 LNHDA and CDR2 SQIVND (reference sequence).

V usage is TRBV28 and J usage is TRBJ2-4; TCRdb indicates TRBD1, and absent DNA this call remains unverified. The germline gives CDR1 MDHEN, CDR2 SYDVKM. There are 14 residues in the CDR3. CDR3 amino acids: CASQRGGGKNIQYF.

The chain has TRBV20-1 and TRBJ2-7; TCRdb reports TRBD1, a call that lacks DNA to check it against. The CDR3 is 16 amino acids. From germline, CDR1 is DFQATT and CDR2 SNEGSKA (reference sequence). CDR3 protein: CSASPKGGTYSYEQYF.

V gene TRBV9 combines with J gene TRBJ2-1; the TCRdb D gene call, TRBD1, has no DNA to confirm it. From germline, CDR1 is SGDLS and CDR2 YYNGEE. This CDR3 has 17 residues. CDR3 residues: CASSVSLQASSYNEQFF.

The J gene is TRBJ1-1, the V gene TRBV7-9; TCRdb gives TRBD1 as the D gene, but with no DNA this cannot be confirmed. Germline CDR1 SEHNR, CDR2 FQNEAQ (reference sequence). This CDR3 region has 13 residues. The CDR3 is CDSSLGQGDQAFF. Together with reference TRBV7-9 and TRBJ1-1, the CDR3 gives the full variable domain: DTGVSQNPRHKITKRGQNVTFRCDPISEHNRLYWYRQTLGQGPEFLTYFQNEAQLEKSRLLSDRFSAERPKGSFSTLEIQRTEQGDSAMYLCDSSLGQGDQAFFGQGTRLTVV.

The CDR3 is CASSLRPILNNEQFF. The rearrangement uses TRBV5-1 and TRBJ2-1. Germline values: CDR1 SGHRS, CDR2 YFSETQ. The CDR3 is 15 amino acids.

This sequence joins TRBV5-1 and TRBJ2-5. CDR3 length: 16 amino acids. Germline V CDR1 and CDR2: SGHRS, YFSETQ. The CDR3 protein is CASSLAFSSDQETQYF. Combining the CDR3 with reference TRBV5-1 and TRBJ2-5 gives the whole variable domain KAGVTQTPRYLIKTRGQQVTLSCSPISGHRSVSWYQQTPGQGLQFLFEYFSETQRNKGNFPGRFSGRQFSNSRSEMNVSTLELGDSALYLCASSLAFSSDQETQYFGPGTRLLVL.

This sequence joins TRBV7-2 and TRBJ2-3; TCRdb picks TRBD2, but there is no DNA to check that call. CDR1 is SGHTA and CDR2 is FQGNSA in the germline V gene. The CDR3 runs to 20 residues. CDR3 amino acids: CASSLALIGTSGRGVDTQYF. Combining the CDR3 with reference TRBV7-2 and TRBJ2-3 gives the whole variable domain GAGVSQSPSNKVTEKGKDVELRCDPISGHTALYWYRQSLGQGLEFLIYFQGNSAPDKSGLPSDRFSAERTGGSVSTLTIQRTQQEDSAVYLCASSLALIGTSGRGVDTQYFGPGTRLTVL.

The chain couples TRBV12-3 or TRBV12-4 to TRBJ2-1. CDR3 size: 14 residues. CDR3 protein: CASSNSGNYNEQFF.

The V gene is TRBV20-1, the J gene TRBJ2-2; TCRdb returns TRBD2, unconfirmable since there is no DNA. CDR1 is DFQATT and CDR2 is SNEGSKA in the germline V gene (reference sequence). There are 14 residues in the CDR3. CDR3 amino acids: CSALTSGGTGELFF.

This sequence joins TRBV7-3 and TRBJ2-3; the TCRdb call, TRBD1, lacks DNA for checking. Looked up from germline, CDR1 is SGHTA and CDR2 is FQGTGA. The CDR3 contains 14 residues. CDR3 amino acids: CASSLSGGTDTQYF. Drawing the rest from reference TRBV7-3 and TRBJ2-3, the complete variable domain is GAGVSQTPSNKVTEKGKYVELRCDPISGHTALYWYRQSLGQGPEFLIYFQGTGAADDSGLPNDRFFAVRPEGSVSTLKIQRTERGDSAVYLCASSLSGGTDTQYFGPGTRLTVL.

The genes are TRBV20-1 and TRBJ2-7. There are 11 residues in the CDR3. Looked up from germline, CDR1 is DFQATT and CDR2 is SNEGSKA (reference sequence). Here the CDR3 reads CSASRTYEQYF.

The V gene is TRBV6-5, the J gene TRBJ2-7; TCRdb lists TRBD1, though no DNA is available to test this call. The CDR3 runs to 12 residues. CDR1 and CDR2 (germline): MNHEY, SVGAGI. The CDR3 spells CASSSRASEQYF.